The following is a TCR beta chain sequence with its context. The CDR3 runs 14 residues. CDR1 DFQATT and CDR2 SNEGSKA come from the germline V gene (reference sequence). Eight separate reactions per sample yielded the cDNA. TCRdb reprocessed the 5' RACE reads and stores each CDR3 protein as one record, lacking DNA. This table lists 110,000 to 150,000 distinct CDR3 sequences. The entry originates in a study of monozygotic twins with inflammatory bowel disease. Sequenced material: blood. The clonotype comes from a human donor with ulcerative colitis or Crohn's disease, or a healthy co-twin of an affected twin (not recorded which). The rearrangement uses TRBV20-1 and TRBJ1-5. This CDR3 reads CSARDLTANQPQHF.